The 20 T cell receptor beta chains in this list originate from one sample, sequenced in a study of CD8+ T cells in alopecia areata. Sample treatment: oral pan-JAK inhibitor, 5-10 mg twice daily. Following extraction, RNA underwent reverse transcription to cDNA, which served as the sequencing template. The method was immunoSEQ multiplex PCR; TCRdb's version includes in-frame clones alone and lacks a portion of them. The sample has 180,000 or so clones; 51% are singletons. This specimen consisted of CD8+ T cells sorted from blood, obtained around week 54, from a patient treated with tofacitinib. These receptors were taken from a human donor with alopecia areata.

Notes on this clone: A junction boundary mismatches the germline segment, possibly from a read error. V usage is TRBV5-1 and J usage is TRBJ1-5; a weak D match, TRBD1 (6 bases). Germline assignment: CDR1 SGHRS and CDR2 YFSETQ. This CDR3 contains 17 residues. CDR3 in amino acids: CASSPDPHREGNEPQHF. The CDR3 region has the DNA TGCGCCAGCAGCCCGGATCCCCACAGGGAGGGCAATGAGCCCCAGCATTTT.

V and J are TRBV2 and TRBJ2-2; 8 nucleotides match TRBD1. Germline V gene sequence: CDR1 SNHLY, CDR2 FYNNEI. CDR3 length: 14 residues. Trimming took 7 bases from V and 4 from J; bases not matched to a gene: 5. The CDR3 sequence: CASNSGTGTGELFF. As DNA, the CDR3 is TGTGCCAGCAATTCCGGGACAGGCACCGGGGAGCTGTTTTTT.

The CDR3 DNA follows: TGTGCCAGCTCTCCGGCCGGCGACACGCAGTATTTT. It codes for CASSPAGDTQYF. The chain links TRBV18 to TRBJ2-3; no clear D. Trimming pared 6 bases from V and 9 bases from J, leaving 13 bases between. The CDR3 length is 12 residues. CDR1 is KGHSH, CDR2 LQKENI, per germline.

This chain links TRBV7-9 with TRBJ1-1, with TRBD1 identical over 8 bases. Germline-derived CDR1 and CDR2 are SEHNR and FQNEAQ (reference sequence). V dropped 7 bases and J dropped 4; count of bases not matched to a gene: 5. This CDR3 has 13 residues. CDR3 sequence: CASTATGVTEAFF. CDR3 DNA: TGTGCCAGCACCGCGACAGGGGTCACTGAAGCTTTCTTT.

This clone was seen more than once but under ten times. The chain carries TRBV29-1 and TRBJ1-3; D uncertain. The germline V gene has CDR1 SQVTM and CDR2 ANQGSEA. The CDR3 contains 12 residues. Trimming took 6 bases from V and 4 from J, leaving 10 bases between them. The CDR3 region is CSVLMRGNTIYF. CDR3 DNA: TGCAGCGTCCTAATGAGAGGAAACACCATATATTTT.

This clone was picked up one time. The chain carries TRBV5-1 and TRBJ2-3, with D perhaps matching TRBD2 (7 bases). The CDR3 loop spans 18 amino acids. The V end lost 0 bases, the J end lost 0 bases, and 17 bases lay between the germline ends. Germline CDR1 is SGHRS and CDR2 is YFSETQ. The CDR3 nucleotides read TGCGCCAGCAGCTTGGCCGGCGGGGGCAGAACTAGCACAGATACGCAGTATTTT. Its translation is CASSLAGGGRTSTDTQYF.

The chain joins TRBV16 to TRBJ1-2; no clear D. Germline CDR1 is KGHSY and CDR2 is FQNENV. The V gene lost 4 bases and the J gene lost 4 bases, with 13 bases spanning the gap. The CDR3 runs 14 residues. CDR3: CASSPGRSPYGYTF. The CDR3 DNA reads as TGTGCCAGCAGCCCTGGGCGCAGCCCCTATGGCTACACCTTC. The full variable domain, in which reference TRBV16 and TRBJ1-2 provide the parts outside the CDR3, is GEEVAQTPKHLVRGEGQKAKLYCAPIKGHSYVFWYQQVLKNEFKFLISFQNENVFDETGMPKERFSAKCLPNSPCSLEIQATKLEDSAVYFCASSPGRSPYGYTFGSGTRLTVV.

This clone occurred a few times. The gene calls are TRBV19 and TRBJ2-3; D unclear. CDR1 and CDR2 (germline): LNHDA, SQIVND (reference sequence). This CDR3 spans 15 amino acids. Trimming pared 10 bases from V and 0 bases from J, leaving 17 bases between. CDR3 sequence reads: CATGLKRTSTDTQYF. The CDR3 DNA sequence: TGTGCCACCGGCCTGAAGCGCACTAGCACAGATACGCAGTATTTT.

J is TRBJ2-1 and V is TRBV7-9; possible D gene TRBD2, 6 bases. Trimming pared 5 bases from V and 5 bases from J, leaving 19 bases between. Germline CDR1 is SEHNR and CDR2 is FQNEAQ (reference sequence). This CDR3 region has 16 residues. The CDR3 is CASSLFGGPLNNEQFF. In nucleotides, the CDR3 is TGTGCCAGCAGCCTCTTCGGGGGTCCTCTGAACAATGAGCAGTTCTTC.

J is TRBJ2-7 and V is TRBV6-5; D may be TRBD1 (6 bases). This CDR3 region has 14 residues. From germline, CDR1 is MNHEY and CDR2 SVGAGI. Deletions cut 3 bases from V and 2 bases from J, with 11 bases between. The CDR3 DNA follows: TGTGCCAGCAGTTATCATGGGGGCACCTACGAGCAGTACTTC. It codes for CASSYHGGTYEQYF.

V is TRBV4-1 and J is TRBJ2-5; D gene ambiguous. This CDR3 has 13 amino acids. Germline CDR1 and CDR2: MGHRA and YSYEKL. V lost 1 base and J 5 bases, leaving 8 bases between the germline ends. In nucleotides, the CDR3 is TGCGCCAGCAGCCAAGCTTCTTACGAGACCCAGTACTTC. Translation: CASSQASYETQYF.

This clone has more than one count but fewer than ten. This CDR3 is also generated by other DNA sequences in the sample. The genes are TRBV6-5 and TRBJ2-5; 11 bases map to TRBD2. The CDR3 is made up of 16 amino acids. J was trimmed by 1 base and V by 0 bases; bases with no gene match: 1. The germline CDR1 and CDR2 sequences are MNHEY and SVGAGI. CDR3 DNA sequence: TGTGCCAGCAGTTACTCCGGGACTAGCGGCCAAGAGACCCAGTACTTC. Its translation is CASSYSGTSGQETQYF.

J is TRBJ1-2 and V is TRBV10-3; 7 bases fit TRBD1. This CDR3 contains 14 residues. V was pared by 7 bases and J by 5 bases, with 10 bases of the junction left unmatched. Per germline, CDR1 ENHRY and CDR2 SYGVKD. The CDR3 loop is CAINGDRDSYGYTF. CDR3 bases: TGTGCCATCAATGGCGACAGGGATAGTTATGGCTACACCTTC.

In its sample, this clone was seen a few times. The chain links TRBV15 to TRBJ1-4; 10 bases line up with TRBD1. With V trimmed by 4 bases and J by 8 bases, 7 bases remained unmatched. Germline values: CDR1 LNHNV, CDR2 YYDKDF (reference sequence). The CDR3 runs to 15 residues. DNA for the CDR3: TGTGCCACCAGCAAGGGTAGGACAGGGGGAGAAAAACTGTTTTTT. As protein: CATSKGRTGGEKLFF.

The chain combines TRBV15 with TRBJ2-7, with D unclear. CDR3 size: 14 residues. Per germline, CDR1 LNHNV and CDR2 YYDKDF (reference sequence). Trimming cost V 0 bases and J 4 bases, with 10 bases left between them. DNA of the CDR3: TGTGCCACCAGCAGAGATTGGGCAGCGTACGAGCAGTACTTC. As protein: CATSRDWAAYEQYF. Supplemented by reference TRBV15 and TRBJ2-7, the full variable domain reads DAMVIQNPRYQVTQFGKPVTLSCSQTLNHNVMYWYQQKSSQAPKLLFHYYDKDFNNEADTPDNFQSRRPNTSFCFLDIRSPGLGDTAMYLCATSRDWAAYEQYFGPGTRLTVT.

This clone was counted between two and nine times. CDR3 amino acids: CASRDRDRAYNEQFF. Written as DNA, the CDR3 is TGCGCCAGCAGGGATCGGGACAGAGCCTACAATGAGCAGTTCTTC. The V call is TRBV5-1, the J call TRBJ2-1, with 7 bases identical to TRBD1. This CDR3 spans 15 amino acids. V shed 5 bases, J shed 2 bases, and the junction held 7 bases outside the gene matches. The germline V gene encodes CDR1 SGHRS and CDR2 YFSETQ.

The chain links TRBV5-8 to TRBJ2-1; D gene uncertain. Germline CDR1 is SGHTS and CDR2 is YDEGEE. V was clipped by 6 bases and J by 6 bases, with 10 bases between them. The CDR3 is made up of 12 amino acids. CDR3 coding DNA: TGTGCCAGCACCTTAGCCCTCAATGAGCAGTTCTTC. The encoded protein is CASTLALNEQFF.

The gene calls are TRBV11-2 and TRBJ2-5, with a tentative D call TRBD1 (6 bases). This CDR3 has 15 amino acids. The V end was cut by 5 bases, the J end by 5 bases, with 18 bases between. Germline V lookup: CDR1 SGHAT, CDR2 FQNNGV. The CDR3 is CASSHRVTGYETQYF. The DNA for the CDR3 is TGTGCCAGCAGCCACCGAGTTACAGGGTATGAGACCCAGTACTTC.

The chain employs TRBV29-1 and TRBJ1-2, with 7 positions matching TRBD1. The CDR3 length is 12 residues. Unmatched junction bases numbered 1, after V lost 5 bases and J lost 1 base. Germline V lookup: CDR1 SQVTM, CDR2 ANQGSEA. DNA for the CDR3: TGCAGCGTTACAGGGGATAACTATGGCTACACCTTC. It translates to CSVTGDNYGYTF.

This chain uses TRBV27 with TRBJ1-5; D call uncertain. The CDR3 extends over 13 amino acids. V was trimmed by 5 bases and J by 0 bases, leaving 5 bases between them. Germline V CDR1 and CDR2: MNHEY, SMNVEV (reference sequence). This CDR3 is CASSTNSNQPQHF. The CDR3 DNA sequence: TGTGCCAGCAGTACGAATAGCAATCAGCCCCAGCATTTT.